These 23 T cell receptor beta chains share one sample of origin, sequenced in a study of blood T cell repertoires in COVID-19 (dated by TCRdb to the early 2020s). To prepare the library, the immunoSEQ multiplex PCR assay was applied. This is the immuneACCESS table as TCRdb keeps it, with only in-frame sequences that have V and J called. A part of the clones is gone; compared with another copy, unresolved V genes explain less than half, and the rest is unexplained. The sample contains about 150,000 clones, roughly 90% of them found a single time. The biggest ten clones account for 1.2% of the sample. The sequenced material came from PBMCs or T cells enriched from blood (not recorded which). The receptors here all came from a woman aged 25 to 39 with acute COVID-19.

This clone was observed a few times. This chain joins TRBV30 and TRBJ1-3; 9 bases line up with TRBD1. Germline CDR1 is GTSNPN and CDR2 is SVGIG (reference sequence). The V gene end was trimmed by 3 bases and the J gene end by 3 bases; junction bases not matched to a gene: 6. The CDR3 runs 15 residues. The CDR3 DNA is TGTGCCTGGAGCGGGACAGGGCAGATTGGAAACACCATATATTTT. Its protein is CAWSGTGQIGNTIYF.

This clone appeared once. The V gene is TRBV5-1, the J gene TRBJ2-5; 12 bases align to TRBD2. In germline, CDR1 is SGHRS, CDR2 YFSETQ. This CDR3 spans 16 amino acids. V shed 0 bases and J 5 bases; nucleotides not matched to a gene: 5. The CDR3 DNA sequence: TGCGCCAGCAGCTTGGAGTCTAGCGGGAGGGGGGAGACCCAGTACTTC. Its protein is CASSLESSGRGETQYF.

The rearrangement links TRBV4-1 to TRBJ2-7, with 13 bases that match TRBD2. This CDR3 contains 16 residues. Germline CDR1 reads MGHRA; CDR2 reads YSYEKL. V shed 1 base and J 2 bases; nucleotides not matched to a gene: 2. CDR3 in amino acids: CASSQAGTSGTYEQYF. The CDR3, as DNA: TGCGCCAGCAGCCAAGCCGGGACTAGCGGGACCTACGAGCAGTACTTC.

In nucleotides, the CDR3 is TGTGCCTGGAAGGTCGAGGGCTGGGAGACCCAGTACTTC. This sequence encodes CAWKVEGWETQYF. V is TRBV30 and J is TRBJ2-5, with a possible D match to TRBD2 (5 bases). The germline CDR1 and CDR2 sequences are GTSNPN and SVGIG (reference sequence). The CDR3 is made up of 13 amino acids. Trimming took 4 bases from V and 5 from J, leaving 14 bases between them.

CDR3 DNA sequence: TGTGCCAGCAGCTCGCTCTCGCTAGCGGGGCTCTCGGGATCCTACGAGCAGTACTTC. Protein: CASSSLSLAGLSGSYEQYF. The V and J genes are TRBV13 and TRBJ2-7; 9 nucleotides line up with TRBD2. The junction had 17 bases not matched to a gene; V was cut back by 4 bases and J by 1 base. CDR3 size: 19 residues. Germline V gene lookup returns CDR1 PRHDT and CDR2 FYEKMQ (reference sequence).

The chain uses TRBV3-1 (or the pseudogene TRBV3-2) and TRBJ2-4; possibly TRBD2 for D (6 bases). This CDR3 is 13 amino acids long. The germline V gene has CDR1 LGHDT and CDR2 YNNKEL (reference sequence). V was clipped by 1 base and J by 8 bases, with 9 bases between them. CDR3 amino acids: CASSQVAEDIQYF. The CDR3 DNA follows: TGTGCCAGCAGCCAAGTAGCGGAGGACATTCAGTACTTC.

CDR3 in amino acids: CASSRFDGLNEKLFF. DNA for the CDR3: TGTGCCAGCTCACGGTTTGACGGACTAAATGAAAAACTGTTTTTT. The gene calls are TRBV18 and TRBJ1-4; D not certain. The CDR3 is 15 amino acids. In germline, CDR1 is KGHSH, CDR2 LQKENI. V lost 4 bases and J 5 bases, leaving 14 bases between the germline ends.

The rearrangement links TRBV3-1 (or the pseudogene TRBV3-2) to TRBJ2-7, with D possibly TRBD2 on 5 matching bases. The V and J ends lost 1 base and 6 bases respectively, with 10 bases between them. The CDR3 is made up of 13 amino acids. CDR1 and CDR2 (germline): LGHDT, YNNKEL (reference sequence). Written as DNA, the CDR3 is TGTGCCAGCAGCCAAGCCCCTGGGAGCGAGCAGTACTTC. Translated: CASSQAPGSEQYF.

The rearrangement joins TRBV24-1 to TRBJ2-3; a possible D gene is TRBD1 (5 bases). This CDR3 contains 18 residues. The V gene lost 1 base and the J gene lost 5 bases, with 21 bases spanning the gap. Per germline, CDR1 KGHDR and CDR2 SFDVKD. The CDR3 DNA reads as TGTGCCACCAGTGATTTTACCGGTGTGGGGCAGGCGCAAGATACGCAGTATTTT. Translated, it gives CATSDFTGVGQAQDTQYF.

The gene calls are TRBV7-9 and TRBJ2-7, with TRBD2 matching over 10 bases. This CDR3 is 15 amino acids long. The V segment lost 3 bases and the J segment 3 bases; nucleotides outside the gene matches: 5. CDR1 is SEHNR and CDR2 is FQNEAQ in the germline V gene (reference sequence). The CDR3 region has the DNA TGTGCCAGCAGCTTGGCTAGCGGGAGAAACTACGAGCAGTACTTC. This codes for CASSLASGRNYEQYF.

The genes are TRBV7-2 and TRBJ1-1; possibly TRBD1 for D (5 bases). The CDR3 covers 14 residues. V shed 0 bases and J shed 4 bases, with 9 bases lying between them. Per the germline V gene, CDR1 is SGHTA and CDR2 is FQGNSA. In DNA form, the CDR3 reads TGTGCCAGCAGCTTAGCTGTCAGGGCCACTGAAGCTTTCTTT. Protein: CASSLAVRATEAFF.

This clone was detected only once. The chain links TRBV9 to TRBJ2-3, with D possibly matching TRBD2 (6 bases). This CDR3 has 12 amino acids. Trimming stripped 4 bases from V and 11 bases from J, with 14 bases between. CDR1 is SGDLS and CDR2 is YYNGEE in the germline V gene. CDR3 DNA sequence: TGTGCCAGCAGCCCCGCAGTCGGGGGGCAGTATTTT. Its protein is CASSPAVGGQYF.

CDR3 sequence: CASSLLGLADNEQFF. The CDR3 DNA reads as TGTGCCAGCAGCCTATTGGGACTAGCGGATAATGAGCAGTTCTTC. The V call is TRBV7-8, the J call TRBJ2-1; 11 bases map to TRBD2. The CDR3 has 15 residues. V dropped 5 bases and J dropped 7; count of bases not matched to a gene: 7. The germline V gene has CDR1 SGHVS and CDR2 FQNEAQ.

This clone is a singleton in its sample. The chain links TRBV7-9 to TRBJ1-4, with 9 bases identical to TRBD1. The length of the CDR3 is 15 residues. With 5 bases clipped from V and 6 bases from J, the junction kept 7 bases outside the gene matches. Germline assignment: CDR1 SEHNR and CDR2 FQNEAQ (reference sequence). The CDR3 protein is CASSLTGDRDEKLFF. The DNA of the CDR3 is TGTGCCAGCAGCCTCACTGGGGACAGGGATGAAAAACTGTTTTTT.

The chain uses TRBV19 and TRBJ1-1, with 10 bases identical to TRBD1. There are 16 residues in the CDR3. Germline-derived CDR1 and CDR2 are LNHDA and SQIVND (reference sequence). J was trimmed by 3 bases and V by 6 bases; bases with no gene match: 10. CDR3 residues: CASRPLGTGEDTEAFF. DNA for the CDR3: TGTGCCAGTAGACCACTCGGGACAGGGGAGGACACTGAAGCTTTCTTT.

The CDR3 sequence is CATNKRTSGRIHEQYF. CDR3 nucleotide sequence: TGTGCCACCAACAAACGGACTAGCGGGAGGATCCACGAGCAGTACTTC. This chain joins TRBV7-3 and TRBJ2-7, with 14 bases fitting TRBD2. The ends lost 10 bases at V and 5 bases at J; junction bases unmatched: 13. The CDR3 is 16 residues long. Per germline, CDR1 SGHTA and CDR2 FQGTGA.

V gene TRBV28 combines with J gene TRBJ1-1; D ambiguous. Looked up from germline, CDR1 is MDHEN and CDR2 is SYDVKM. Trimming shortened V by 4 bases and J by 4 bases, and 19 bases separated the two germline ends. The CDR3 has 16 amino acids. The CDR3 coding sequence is TGTGCCAGCAGTTCGGTAGGAGGGTCCCAAGGCACTGAAGCTTTCTTT. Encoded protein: CASSSVGGSQGTEAFF.

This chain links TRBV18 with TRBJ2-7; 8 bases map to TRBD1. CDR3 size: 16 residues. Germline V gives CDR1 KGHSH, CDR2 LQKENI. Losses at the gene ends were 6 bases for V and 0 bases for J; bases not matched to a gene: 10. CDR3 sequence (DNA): TGTGCCAGCTCCCCCTGGGGGGACAGGTCCTCCTACGAGCAGTACTTC. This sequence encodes CASSPWGDRSSYEQYF.

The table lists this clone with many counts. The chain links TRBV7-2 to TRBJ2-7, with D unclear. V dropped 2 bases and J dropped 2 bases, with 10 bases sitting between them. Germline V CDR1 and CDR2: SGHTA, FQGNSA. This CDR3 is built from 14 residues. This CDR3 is CASSLTVSTYEQYF. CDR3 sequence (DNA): TGTGCCAGCAGCTTAACAGTTTCAACCTACGAGCAGTACTTC.

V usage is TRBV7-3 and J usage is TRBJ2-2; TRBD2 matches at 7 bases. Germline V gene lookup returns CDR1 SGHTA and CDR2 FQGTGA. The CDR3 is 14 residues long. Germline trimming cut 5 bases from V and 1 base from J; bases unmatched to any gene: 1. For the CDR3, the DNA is TGTGCCAGCAGCCCGGGGGGGAACACCGGGGAGCTGTTTTTT. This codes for CASSPGGNTGELFF.

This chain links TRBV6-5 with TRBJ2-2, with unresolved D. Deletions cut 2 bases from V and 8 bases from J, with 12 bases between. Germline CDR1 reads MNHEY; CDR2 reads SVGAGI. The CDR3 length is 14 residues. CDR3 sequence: CASSYDTFGGELFF. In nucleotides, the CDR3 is TGTGCCAGCAGTTACGACACCTTCGGAGGGGAGCTGTTTTTT.

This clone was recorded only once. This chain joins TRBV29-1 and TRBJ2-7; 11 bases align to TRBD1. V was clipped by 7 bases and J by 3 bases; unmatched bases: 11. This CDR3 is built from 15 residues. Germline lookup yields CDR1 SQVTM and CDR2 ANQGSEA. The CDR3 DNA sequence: TGCAGCGCCTCCCCGTTGGGGACAGGGGGCTACGAGCAGTACTTC. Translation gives CSASPLGTGGYEQYF.

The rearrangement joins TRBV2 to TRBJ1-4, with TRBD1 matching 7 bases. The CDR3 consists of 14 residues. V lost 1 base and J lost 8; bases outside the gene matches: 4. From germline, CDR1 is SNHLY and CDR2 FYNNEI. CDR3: CASSEGQGPEKLFF. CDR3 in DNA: TGTGCCAGCAGTGAAGGACAGGGCCCCGAAAAACTGTTTTTT.